A single sample is the source of the 2 T cell receptor beta chains below, sequenced in a study of T-cell memory formation after mild COVID-19 (dated by TCRdb to the early 2020s). The library was built by means of 5' RACE. The run used an Illumina NovaSeq 6000. In-frame beta chains were kept once TCRdb had trimmed the public reads at Q25 with fastp and called clones with MiXCR. Each record represents a unique CDR3 protein, reported with the most common genes and DNA among its rows. Across this sample there are under 250,000 distinct CDR3 sequences, with 8% to 11% seen only once. 3% of the sample is held by the ten biggest clonotypes. Sequencing used PBMCs or a T cell subset sorted from them (not recorded which). These TCRs come from a man between 18 and 29 years old who had mild COVID-19 (a few samples of this study predate the infection). The sample titles of this study are shuffled in the database, so cell type and time point are left out; the donor was told from shared clones.

This clonotype was counted only a few times. The V and J genes are TRBV14 and TRBJ1-2; TRBD1 aligns across 9 bases. Trimming removed 1 base from V and 3 bases from J; junction bases left unmatched: 3. CDR1 and CDR2 from the germline V gene are SGHDN and FVKESK. The CDR3 runs 15 residues. The CDR3 nucleotides read TGTGCCAGCAGCCAAGTGGGACAGGGACACTATGGCTACACCTTC. The encoded protein is CASSQVGQGHYGYTF.

The chain combines TRBV12-3 or TRBV12-4 with TRBJ2-1, with 9 bases that match TRBD1. CDR3 size: 14 residues. V shed 5 bases, J shed 8 bases, and the junction held 7 bases outside the gene matches. The CDR3 DNA follows: TGTGCCAGCAGTCCGGGACAGGGAATCCATGAGCAGTTCTTC. Its translation: CASSPGQGIHEQFF.